The present T cell receptor (beta chain) was sequenced within a study of cytomegalovirus exposure and HLA in healthy donors. This clone was detected only a few times. Its antigen is unidentified. Study results and caveats: A later analysis linked 15,000 to 20,000 TCR beta sequences to HLA alleles at 0.05 false discovery rate. Apparent HLA restriction characterized most CMV-associated TCR beta chains in a later analysis.

The PCR employed 60 Vbeta primers together with 13 Jbeta primers. The protocol was immunoSEQ multiplex PCR, while the TCRdb copy is restricted to in-frame clones and leaves out a portion. The data show approximately 100,000 clones, 64% seen once. CDR1 SGHAT and CDR2 FQDESV come from the germline V gene (reference sequence). Trimming removed 0 bases from V and 9 bases from J; junction bases left unmatched: 4. This CDR3 is built from 15 residues. The chain carries TRBV11-1 and TRBJ2-1; 11 bases fit TRBD2. The sequence was collected from a man between 60 and 70 years old in good health and CMV-seronegative. The sample was PBMCs. CDR3 region: CASSLALAGGTEQFF. For the CDR3, the DNA is TGTGCCAGCAGCTTAGCGCTAGCGGGGGGAACTGAGCAGTTCTTC. The full variable domain, rest sourced from reference TRBV11-1 and TRBJ2-1, is EAEVAQSPRYKITEKSQAVAFWCDPISGHATLYWYRQILGQGPELLVQFQDESVVDDSQLPKDRFSAERLKGVDSTLKIQPAELGDSAMYLCASSLALAGGTEQFFGPGTRLTVL.